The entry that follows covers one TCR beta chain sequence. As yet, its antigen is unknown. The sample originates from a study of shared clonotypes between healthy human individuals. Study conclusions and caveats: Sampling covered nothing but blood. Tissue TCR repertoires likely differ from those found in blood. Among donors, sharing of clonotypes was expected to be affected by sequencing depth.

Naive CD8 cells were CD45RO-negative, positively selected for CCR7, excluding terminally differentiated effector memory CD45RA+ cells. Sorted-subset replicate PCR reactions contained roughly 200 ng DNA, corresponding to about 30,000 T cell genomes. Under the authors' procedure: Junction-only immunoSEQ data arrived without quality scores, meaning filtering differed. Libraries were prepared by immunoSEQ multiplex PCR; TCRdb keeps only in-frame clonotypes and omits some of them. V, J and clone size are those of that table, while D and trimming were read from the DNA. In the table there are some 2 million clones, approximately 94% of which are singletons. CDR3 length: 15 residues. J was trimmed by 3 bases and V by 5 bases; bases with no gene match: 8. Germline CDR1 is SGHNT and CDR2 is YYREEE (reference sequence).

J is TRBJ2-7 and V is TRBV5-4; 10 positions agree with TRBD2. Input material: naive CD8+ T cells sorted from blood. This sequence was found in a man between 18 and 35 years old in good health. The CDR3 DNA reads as TGTGCCAGCAGAGTAACTAGCGGGGTCGTCTACGAGCAGTACTTC. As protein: CASRVTSGVVYEQYF.